This TCR beta chain was profiled in a study of T cell repertoires in cytomegalovirus infection (dated by TCRdb to between 2017 and 2020). In terms of the full investigation: Recently identified HLA-C-restricted CMV epitopes, whose presentation resists viral immunomodulation, were targeted by peptide stimulations together with well-studied HLA-B-restricted epitopes. Donor HLA type was relevant to the analysis, as public TCR beta signatures indicated carriage of CMV infection together with the matching HLA type.

About this clonotype itself: It has no known antigen specificity. No quality values exist for individual bases; no much larger clone is one base distant.

CDR3 length: 13 amino acids, cysteine to phenylalanine. The only DNA kept is the CDR3, 39 bases in frame from the first base. CDR1 and CDR2, per the germline V gene (reference sequence), are DFQATT and SNEGSKA. The junction shows trimming of 7 bases on V and 7 bases on J, and the gene matches do not reach 9 bases of it. The label giving this sample's treatment or condition can be read as: in vitro stimulation with specific CMV peptide epitopes to enrich CMV-specific T cells. The sequencer was an Illumina HiSeq 1500. TCRdb reran the public reads through fastp at Q25 and MiXCR, keeping productive beta chains. Each entry is one CDR3 protein sequence, shown with its most common DNA and genes. This sample comprises hundreds of thousands of distinct CDR3 sequences, 30% to 35% of them detected only once. The ten biggest clones cover around a sixth of the sample. General study outcomes and caveats: In both this cohort and an independent roughly 360-donor cohort, the cumulative frequency of public TCR beta family members distinguished carriers of CMV infection plus the relevant HLA type. The ex vivo response was dominated by HLA-C-restricted CMV-specific TCR beta clonotypes, which also provided the single most frequent clonotype in two of eight donors.

The rearrangement joined TRBV20-1 to TRBJ2-1, with TRBD2 identical over 8 junction bases. Sequencing used cultured PBMCs, obtained from culture after CMV antigen stimulation. The sequence derives from a human donor in good health (CMV status not recorded). Some clones in this sample may be carry-over from other donors' samples. The CDR3 region reads CSVTSGSWNEQFF. Here is the DNA: TGCAGTGTTACGAGCGGGAGTTGGAATGAGCAGTTCTTC.